The T cell receptor (beta chain) under discussion was sequenced for a study of beta chain features in type 1 diabetes. Study details: Sorted cells numbering roughly 98,000,000 were examined across all samples.

Sorted populations all had greater than 95% purity. Expressed TCRB transcripts were sequenced because the isolated RNA had all been reverse transcribed beforehand. The table came from immunoSEQ multiplex PCR; TCRdb's copy has only in-frame clones and leaves some out. The data show under 900,000 clones, 15% to 20% seen once. This clone came up a few times. Antigen: not known. Regarding the study as a whole: Shorter templates may be favored by PCR, equally so in patients and controls. Researchers reported that naive, central memory and Treg TCRB repertoires appeared more similar in patients than in healthy donors.

The source is a woman between 18 and 29 years old in good health. The source material was naive CD4+ T cells from blood.

The CDR3 nucleotides are TGTGCCAGCAGCTTAGGCTGGGGGAGGGATACGCAGTATTTT. The encoded protein is CASSLGWGRDTQYF. V is TRBV7-2 and J is TRBJ2-3, with a tentative D call TRBD2 (6 bases). This CDR3 is 14 amino acids long. The ends were cut back, 1 base at V and 6 bases at J, with 11 bases in the middle. Germline V gives CDR1 SGHTA, CDR2 FQGNSA.